Each of the 23 T cell receptor beta chains below was sequenced from the same sample in a study of T cell clones after liver transplantation. Method: immunoSEQ multiplex PCR; TCRdb's copy keeps in-frame clones and lacks some. The sample holds about 12,000 clones; roughly 74% are singletons and the top ten take approximately 30%. This specimen was CD8+ T cells from blood, taken at the 22-month timepoint. The receptors originated from a human patient who received a liver transplant. The graft donor may account for some of the T cells.

This clone has just one count. V and J are TRBV11-2 and TRBJ2-1; D might be TRBD1 (6 bases). Germline CDR1 reads SGHAT; CDR2 reads FQNNGV. The CDR3 is 13 amino acids. The V end lost 6 bases, the J end lost 7 bases, and 13 bases lay between the germline ends. CDR3 in DNA: TGTGCCAGCAGGGCCACAGGGACGAATGAGCAGTTCTTC. Protein sequence: CASRATGTNEQFF.

This clone was seen only a few times. This chain joins TRBV25-1 and TRBJ1-1, with TRBD1 as a possible D gene (6 bases). Germline values: CDR1 MGHDK, CDR2 SYGVNS. Trimming took off 4 bases at V and 0 bases at J, with 9 bases between the two ends. CDR3 length: 14 amino acids. In DNA, the CDR3 is TGTGCCAGCAGTGGCAGGGGCATGAACACTGAAGCTTTCTTT. The encoded protein is CASSGRGMNTEAFF.

This clone was counted only a few times. V usage is TRBV27 and J usage is TRBJ1-2, with D uncertain. Germline CDR1 MNHEY, CDR2 SMNVEV (reference sequence). The CDR3 is made up of 13 amino acids. V lost 5 bases and J 5 bases, leaving 12 bases between the germline ends. As DNA, the CDR3 is TGTGCCAGCAGTCTAGAGACGGGGTATGGCTACACCTTC. This encodes CASSLETGYGYTF.

This clone has a single count. The V and J genes are TRBV6-6 and TRBJ2-7; 8 bases match TRBD1. V lost 6 bases and J lost 5; bases outside the gene matches: 12. The CDR3 sequence is 15 residues long. Germline CDR1 is MNHNY and CDR2 is SVGAGI (reference sequence). The CDR3 nucleotides are TGTGCCAGCAGCGATAATTGGCAGGGGGCCAACGAGCAGTACTTC. Translated: CASSDNWQGANEQYF.

DNA of the CDR3: TGTGCCTCTAGGGGCGGGGCAGCGGGGCCCCAGCATTTT. As protein: CASRGGAAGPQHF. The chain carries TRBV19 and TRBJ1-5, with D perhaps matching TRBD1 (5 bases). V gave up 11 bases and J gave up 9 bases, with 20 bases separating them. The CDR3 covers 13 residues. CDR1 and CDR2 (germline): LNHDA, SQIVND (reference sequence). The variable domain in full, with the rest retrieved from reference TRBV19 and TRBJ1-5, is DGGITQSPKYLFRKEGQNVTLSCEQNLNHDAMYWYRQDPGQGLRLIYYSQIVNDFQKGDIAEGYSVSREKKESFPLTVTSAQKNPTAFYLCASRGGAAGPQHFGDGTRLSIL.

The chain couples TRBV4-2 to TRBJ2-5; 11 nucleotides line up with TRBD2. The V gene end was trimmed by 0 bases and the J gene end by 5 bases; junction bases not matched to a gene: 5. CDR1 and CDR2 (germline): LGHNA, YNFKEQ. The length of the CDR3 is 16 residues. CDR3 bases: TGTGCCAGCAGCCAAGATGAACTAGCGGGGGCCGAGACCCAGTACTTC. It yields the protein CASSQDELAGAETQYF.

The V gene is TRBV7-2, the J gene TRBJ2-7, with TRBD1 matching over 11 bases. The CDR3 covers 14 residues. Germline V gene data show CDR1 as SGHTA and CDR2 as FQGNSA. V lost 4 bases and J lost 7; bases outside the gene matches: 6. DNA of the CDR3: TGTGCCAGCAGCTACCGGACAGGGGGCGGGGAGCAGTACTTC. Its translation is CASSYRTGGGEQYF. Combining the CDR3 with reference TRBV7-2 and TRBJ2-7 gives the whole variable domain GAGVSQSPSNKVTEKGKDVELRCDPISGHTALYWYRQSLGQGLEFLIYFQGNSAPDKSGLPSDRFSAERTGGSVSTLTIQRTQQEDSAVYLCASSYRTGGGEQYFGPGTRLTVT.

The V gene is TRBV6-6, the J gene TRBJ1-5; D unclear. Looked up from germline, CDR1 is MNHNY and CDR2 is SVGAGI (reference sequence). CDR3 length: 14 residues. V lost 8 bases to trimming and J lost 1 base, with 12 bases between them. The CDR3 region has the DNA TGTGCCAGCCACCGGACGGGGAGCAATCAGCCCCAGCATTTT. Its protein product is CASHRTGSNQPQHF.

This clone was observed once. This chain links TRBV7-6 with TRBJ2-2; perhaps TRBD1 as D (5 bases). Germline CDR1 reads SGHVS; CDR2 reads FNYEAQ. The V gene lost 2 bases and the J gene lost 7 bases, with 11 bases spanning the gap. The CDR3 totals 14 residues. The DNA for the CDR3 is TGTGCCAGCAGCTTATCAGGGCCTGACGGGGAGCTGTTTTTT. Its translation is CASSLSGPDGELFF.

The chain links TRBV7-9 to TRBJ2-4, with no clear D. V gave up 4 bases and J gave up 0 bases, with 4 bases separating them. The CDR3 runs 13 residues. Germline V gene data show CDR1 as SEHNR and CDR2 as FQNEAQ (reference sequence). In DNA, the CDR3 is TGTGCCAGCAGCTCCGGAGCCAAAAACATTCAGTACTTC. Translated, it gives CASSSGAKNIQYF.

By sample share, this clone is large. The chain uses TRBV19 and TRBJ1-1; TRBD1 might be the D (5 bases). The CDR3 length is 12 residues. Germline-derived CDR1 and CDR2 are LNHDA and SQIVND (reference sequence). Between the trimmed V and J ends, which lost 9 bases and 6 bases, there was a span of 14 bases. Here the CDR3 DNA reads TGTGCCAGCTCAAGGGGTGGGGCTGAAGCTTTCTTT. Its protein is CASSRGGAEAFF.

The gene calls are TRBV9 and TRBJ2-2; 8 bases align to TRBD2. Germline CDR1 is SGDLS and CDR2 is YYNGEE. V lost 6 bases and J lost 4; bases outside the gene matches: 14. The CDR3 runs 17 residues. The CDR3 region is CASNHLGVGGGTGELFF. DNA of the CDR3: TGTGCCAGCAACCACCTCGGCGTCGGGGGGGGCACCGGGGAGCTGTTTTTT.

This clone was picked up a small number of times. The chain carries TRBV6-5 and TRBJ1-5; D is undetermined. CDR3 length equals 13 residues. Per the germline V gene, CDR1 is MNHEY and CDR2 is SVGAGI. With 5 bases removed from V and 4 bases from J, the gap between germline ends came to 9 bases. DNA of the CDR3: TGTGCCAGCAGTGAAGCGGGAAATCAGCCCCAGCATTTT. It is translated as CASSEAGNQPQHF.

This clone has just a few counts. The gene calls are TRBV4-2 and TRBJ2-2, with 12 bases fitting TRBD2. The junction had 8 bases not matched to a gene; V was cut back by 3 bases and J by 0 bases. In germline, CDR1 is LGHNA, CDR2 YNFKEQ. This CDR3 contains 19 residues. CDR3 nucleotide sequence: TGTGCCAGCAGCCACCCCGCTAGCGGGAGGGTCGCGAACACCGGGGAGCTGTTTTTT. Translating gives CASSHPASGRVANTGELFF.

V and J are TRBV5-4 and TRBJ2-2; D not resolved. V lost 5 bases and J lost 7, with 9 bases in between. Germline CDR1 SGHNT, CDR2 YYREEE (reference sequence). The CDR3 length is 12 residues. CDR3 nucleotides: TGTGCCAGCAGACACAGTAACGGGGAGCTGTTTTTT. Its translation: CASRHSNGELFF.

CDR3 protein: CASRVAGSGYEQYF. CDR3 sequence (DNA): TGTGCCAGCAGGGTAGCGGGAAGTGGCTACGAGCAGTACTTC. This sequence joins TRBV6-1 and TRBJ2-7, with 8 bases matching TRBD2. The CDR3 spans 14 residues. Germline V gives CDR1 MNHNS, CDR2 SASEGT. V was pared by 6 bases and J by 3 bases, with 7 bases of the junction left unmatched.

V is TRBV29-1 and J is TRBJ2-2; no definite D call. This CDR3 has 16 amino acids. V was trimmed by 1 base and J by 2 bases, leaving 14 bases between them. Germline CDR1 and CDR2: SQVTM and ANQGSEA. The CDR3 is CSVEAETAPNTGELFF. DNA of the CDR3: TGCAGCGTTGAAGCCGAAACAGCCCCAAACACCGGGGAGCTGTTTTTT.

The chain employs TRBV9 and TRBJ2-7; D uncertain. Germline V gene lookup returns CDR1 SGDLS and CDR2 YYNGEE. The germline V and J ends were trimmed by 0 bases and 0 bases, with 4 bases remaining between them. The CDR3 is 13 residues long. The CDR3 region is CASSVGTSYEQYF. The CDR3 DNA is TGTGCCAGCAGCGTAGGGACCTCCTACGAGCAGTACTTC.

This clone was observed a handful of times. The chain is built from TRBV25-1 and TRBJ2-7; D gene ambiguous. Looked up from germline, CDR1 is MGHDK and CDR2 is SYGVNS. The CDR3 extends over 11 amino acids. V was clipped by 1 base and J by 2 bases, with 0 bases between them. Here the CDR3 DNA reads TGTGCCAGCAGTGAATCCTACGAGCAGTACTTC. This codes for CASSESYEQYF.

The chain uses TRBV4-3 and TRBJ1-1; TRBD1 might be the D (5 bases). Deletions cut 0 bases from V and 6 bases from J, with 14 bases between. Per germline, CDR1 LGHNA and CDR2 YSLEER. The CDR3 has 15 amino acids. CDR3 bases: TGCGCCAGCAGCCAAGATCATGGTGGGGGGGCTGAAGCTTTCTTT. This translates into CASSQDHGGGAEAFF.

CDR3 sequence: CASSQLYGGANYGYTF. The CDR3 nucleotides are TGCGCCAGCAGCCAACTCTACGGGGGGGCTAACTATGGCTACACCTTC. The chain combines TRBV4-3 with TRBJ1-2; a possible D gene is TRBD1 (5 bases). The CDR3 is 16 residues long. Germline V gene lookup returns CDR1 LGHNA and CDR2 YSLEER. V lost 2 bases, J lost 0 bases, and 13 bases lay in between.

V usage is TRBV9 and J usage is TRBJ2-1; no definite D call. The germline V and J ends were trimmed by 4 bases and 5 bases, with 10 bases remaining between them. This CDR3 has 13 residues. Germline lookup yields CDR1 SGDLS and CDR2 YYNGEE. This CDR3 is CASSPPSDNEQFF. The CDR3 coding sequence is TGTGCCAGCAGCCCCCCTTCGGACAATGAGCAGTTCTTC.

The chain couples TRBV16 to TRBJ2-3; TRBD2 agrees at 10 bases. The germline gives CDR1 KGHSY, CDR2 FQNENV. The CDR3 spans 15 residues. Unmatched junction bases numbered 3, after V lost 0 bases and J lost 6 bases. CDR3 in amino acids: CASSQSSSGSDTQYF. Written as DNA, the CDR3 is TGTGCCAGCAGCCAATCTTCTAGCGGGAGTGATACGCAGTATTTT.